These 5 T cell receptor beta chains originate from one sample sequenced in a study of glioma-infiltrating T cells after dendritic cell vaccination. Only in-frame clones appear in the TCRdb table, and some are missing; sequencing was by immunoSEQ multiplex PCR. The table has more than 95,000 clones, around 87% seen once. Regarding time point: after dendritic cell vaccination, including at tumor progression/relapse. The sample in question was blood, obtained after dendritic cell vaccination. These receptors originate from a human donor with glioblastoma.

The chain joins TRBV5-1 to TRBJ2-7, with 12 bases lining up with TRBD1. Germline values: CDR1 SGHRS, CDR2 YFSETQ. The CDR3 contains 17 residues. V gave up 4 bases and J gave up 7 bases; unmatched junction bases: 15. The CDR3 reads CASSPNPPGQGALEQYF. CDR3 DNA: TGCGCCAGCAGCCCCAACCCTCCGGGACAGGGGGCGTTAGAGCAGTACTTC.

V gene TRBV5-1 combines with J gene TRBJ2-5, with 8 bases fitting TRBD1. V shed 2 bases, J shed 1 base, and the junction held 1 base outside the gene matches. Germline V gene lookup returns CDR1 SGHRS and CDR2 YFSETQ. The CDR3 totals 14 residues. The CDR3 sequence is CASSFGQGQETQYF. The CDR3 DNA reads as TGCGCCAGCAGCTTCGGACAGGGCCAAGAGACCCAGTACTTC.

The table lists this clone with a few counts. This chain connects TRBV6-1 to TRBJ1-5; D gene uncertain. Germline lookup yields CDR1 MNHNS and CDR2 SASEGT. Trimming cost V 2 bases and J 2 bases, with 10 bases left between them. The CDR3 loop spans 15 amino acids. The CDR3 loop reads CASSESDEGNQPQHF. CDR3 DNA: TGTGCCAGCAGTGAATCAGACGAGGGCAATCAGCCCCAGCATTTT.

The chain employs TRBV6-5 and TRBJ1-2, with 7 bases identical to TRBD1. CDR3 length: 14 amino acids. CDR1 and CDR2 (germline): MNHEY, SVGAGI. The trim removed 6 bases at V and 4 bases at J, leaving 8 bases unmatched. CDR3 sequence reads: CASSPGQTFYGYTF. CDR3 sequence (DNA): TGTGCCAGCAGCCCGGGACAGACCTTCTATGGCTACACCTTC.

The rearrangement joins TRBV4-1 to TRBJ2-2; 12 bases align to TRBD2. V shed 6 bases, J shed 6 bases, and the junction held 8 bases outside the gene matches. CDR1 MGHRA and CDR2 YSYEKL come from the germline V gene. The CDR3 has 16 residues. This CDR3 reads CASSPSGGAPPGELFF. In DNA form, the CDR3 reads TGCGCCAGCAGTCCTAGCGGGGGGGCCCCACCCGGGGAGCTGTTTTTT.